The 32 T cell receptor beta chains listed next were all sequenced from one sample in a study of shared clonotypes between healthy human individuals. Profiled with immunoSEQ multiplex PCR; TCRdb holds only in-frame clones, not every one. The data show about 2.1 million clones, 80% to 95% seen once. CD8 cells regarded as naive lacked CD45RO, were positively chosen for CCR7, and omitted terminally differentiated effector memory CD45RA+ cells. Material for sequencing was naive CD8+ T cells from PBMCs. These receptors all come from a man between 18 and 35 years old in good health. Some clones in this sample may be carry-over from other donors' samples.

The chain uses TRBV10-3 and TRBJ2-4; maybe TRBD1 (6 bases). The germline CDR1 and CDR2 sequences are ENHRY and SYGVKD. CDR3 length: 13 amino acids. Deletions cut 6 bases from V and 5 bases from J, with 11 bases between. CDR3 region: CAISQGKQNIQYF. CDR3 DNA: TGTGCCATCAGCCAGGGGAAGCAAAACATTCAGTACTTC.

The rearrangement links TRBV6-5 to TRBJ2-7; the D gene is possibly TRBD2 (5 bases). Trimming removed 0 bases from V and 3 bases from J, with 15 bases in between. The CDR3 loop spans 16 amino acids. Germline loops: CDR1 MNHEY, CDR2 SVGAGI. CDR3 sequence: CASSYSTNGKIYEQYF. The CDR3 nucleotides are TGTGCCAGCAGTTACTCGACCAACGGGAAAATCTACGAGCAGTACTTC.

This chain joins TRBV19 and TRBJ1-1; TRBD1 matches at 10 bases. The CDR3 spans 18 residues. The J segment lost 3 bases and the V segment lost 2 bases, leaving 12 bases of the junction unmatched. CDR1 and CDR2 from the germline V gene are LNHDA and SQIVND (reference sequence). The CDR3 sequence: CASSIHAVGQGRYTEAFF. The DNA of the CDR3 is TGTGCCAGTAGTATACACGCCGTGGGACAGGGGAGGTACACTGAAGCTTTCTTT.

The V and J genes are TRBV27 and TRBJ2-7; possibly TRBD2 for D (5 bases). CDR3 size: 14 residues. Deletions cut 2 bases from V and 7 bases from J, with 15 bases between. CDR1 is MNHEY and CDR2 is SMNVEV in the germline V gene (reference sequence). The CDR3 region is CASSLAGLLGEQYF. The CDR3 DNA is TGTGCCAGCAGTTTAGCGGGCCTCCTGGGAGAGCAGTACTTC.

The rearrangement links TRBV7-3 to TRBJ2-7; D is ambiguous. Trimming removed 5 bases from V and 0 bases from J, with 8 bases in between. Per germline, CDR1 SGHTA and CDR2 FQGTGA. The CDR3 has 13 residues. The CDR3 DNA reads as TGTGCCAGCAGCCAGGATCTCTCCTACGAGCAGTACTTC. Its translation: CASSQDLSYEQYF.

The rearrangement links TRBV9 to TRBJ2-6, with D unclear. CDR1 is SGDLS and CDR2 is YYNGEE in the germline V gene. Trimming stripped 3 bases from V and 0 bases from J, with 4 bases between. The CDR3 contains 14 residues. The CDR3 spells CASSAHSGANVLTF. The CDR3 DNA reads TGTGCCAGCAGCGCCCACTCTGGGGCCAACGTCCTGACTTTC.

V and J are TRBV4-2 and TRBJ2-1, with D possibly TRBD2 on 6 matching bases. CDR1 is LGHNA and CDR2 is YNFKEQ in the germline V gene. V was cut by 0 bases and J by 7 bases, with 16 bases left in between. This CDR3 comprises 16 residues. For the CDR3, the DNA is TGTGCCAGCAGCCAAGACCCGGGACTGCCTCGTAATGAGCAGTTCTTC. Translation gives CASSQDPGLPRNEQFF.

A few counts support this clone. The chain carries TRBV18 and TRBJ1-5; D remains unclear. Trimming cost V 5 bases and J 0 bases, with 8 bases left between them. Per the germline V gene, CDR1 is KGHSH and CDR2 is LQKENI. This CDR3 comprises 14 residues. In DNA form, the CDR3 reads TGTGCCAGCTCAGGGGTGTATAGCAATCAGCCCCAGCATTTT. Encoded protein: CASSGVYSNQPQHF.

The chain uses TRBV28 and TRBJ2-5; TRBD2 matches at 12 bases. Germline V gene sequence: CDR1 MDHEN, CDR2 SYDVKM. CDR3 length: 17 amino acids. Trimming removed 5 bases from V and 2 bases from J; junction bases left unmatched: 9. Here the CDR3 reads CASSRTSGAKIQETQYF. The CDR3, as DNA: TGTGCCAGCAGTAGGACTAGCGGGGCAAAAATTCAAGAGACCCAGTACTTC.

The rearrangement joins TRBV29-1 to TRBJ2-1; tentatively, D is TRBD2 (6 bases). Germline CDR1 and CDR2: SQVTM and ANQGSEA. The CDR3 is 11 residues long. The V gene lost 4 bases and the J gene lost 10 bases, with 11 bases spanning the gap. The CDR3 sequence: CSVAEGREQFF. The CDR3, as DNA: TGCAGCGTTGCGGAGGGTAGGGAGCAGTTCTTC.

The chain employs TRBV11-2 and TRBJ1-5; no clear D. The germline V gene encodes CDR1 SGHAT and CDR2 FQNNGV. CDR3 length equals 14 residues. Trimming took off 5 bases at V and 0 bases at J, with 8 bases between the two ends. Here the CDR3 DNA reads TGTGCCAGCAGCCCGACGGATAGCAATCAGCCCCAGCATTTT. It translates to CASSPTDSNQPQHF. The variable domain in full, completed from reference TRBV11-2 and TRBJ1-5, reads EAGVAQSPRYKIIEKRQSVAFWCNPISGHATLYWYQQILGQGPKLLIQFQNNGVVDDSQLPKDRFSAERLKGVDSTLKIQPAKLEDSAVYLCASSPTDSNQPQHFGDGTRLSIL.

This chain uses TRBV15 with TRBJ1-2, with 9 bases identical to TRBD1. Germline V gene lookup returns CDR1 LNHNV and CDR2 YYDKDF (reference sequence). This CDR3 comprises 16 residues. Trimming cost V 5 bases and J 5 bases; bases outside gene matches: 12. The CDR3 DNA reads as TGTGCCACCAGCCCCACAGGGGGCGTTGGCGGGTATGGCTACACCTTC. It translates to CATSPTGGVGGYGYTF.

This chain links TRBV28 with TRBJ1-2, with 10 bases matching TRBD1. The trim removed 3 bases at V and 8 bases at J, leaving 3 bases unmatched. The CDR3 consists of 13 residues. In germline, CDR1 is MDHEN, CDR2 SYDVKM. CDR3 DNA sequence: TGTGCCAGCAGTTTGGACAGGGGGTTCGGCTACACCTTC. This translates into CASSLDRGFGYTF.

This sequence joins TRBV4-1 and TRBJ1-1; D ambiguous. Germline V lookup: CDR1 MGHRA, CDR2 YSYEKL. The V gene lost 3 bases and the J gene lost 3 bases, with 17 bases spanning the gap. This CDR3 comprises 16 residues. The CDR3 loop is CASSHPSEDLDTEAFF. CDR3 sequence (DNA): TGCGCCAGCAGCCACCCGAGTGAGGATTTGGACACTGAAGCTTTCTTT.

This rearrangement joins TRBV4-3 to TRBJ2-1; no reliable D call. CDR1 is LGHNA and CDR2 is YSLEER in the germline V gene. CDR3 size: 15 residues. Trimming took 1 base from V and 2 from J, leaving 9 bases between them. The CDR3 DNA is TGCGCCAGCAGCCAAGCTGGTGGAGCCTACAATGAGCAGTTCTTC. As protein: CASSQAGGAYNEQFF.

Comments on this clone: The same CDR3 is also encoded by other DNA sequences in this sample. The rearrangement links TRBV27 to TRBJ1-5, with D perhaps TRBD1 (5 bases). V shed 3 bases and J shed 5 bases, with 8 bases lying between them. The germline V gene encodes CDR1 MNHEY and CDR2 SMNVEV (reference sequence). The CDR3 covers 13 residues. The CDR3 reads CASSFGGDQPQHF. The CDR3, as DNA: TGTGCCAGCAGTTTCGGAGGGGATCAGCCCCAGCATTTT.

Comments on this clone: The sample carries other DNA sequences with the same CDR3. The CDR3: CASSLGGLSSYEQYF. Here the CDR3 DNA reads TGTGCCAGCAGCTTGGGCGGGCTTAGCTCCTACGAGCAGTACTTC. The chain is built from TRBV5-4 and TRBJ2-7, with D maybe TRBD2 (5 bases). Germline V CDR1 and CDR2: SGHNT, YYREEE (reference sequence). Trimming cost V 0 bases and J 0 bases, with 10 bases left between them. The CDR3 consists of 15 residues.

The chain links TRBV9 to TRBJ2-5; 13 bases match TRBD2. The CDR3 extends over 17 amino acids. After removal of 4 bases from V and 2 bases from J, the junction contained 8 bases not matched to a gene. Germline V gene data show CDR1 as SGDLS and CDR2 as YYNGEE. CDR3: CASSFLGLAGSQETQYF. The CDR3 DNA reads TGTGCCAGCAGCTTCTTGGGACTAGCGGGATCTCAAGAGACCCAGTACTTC.

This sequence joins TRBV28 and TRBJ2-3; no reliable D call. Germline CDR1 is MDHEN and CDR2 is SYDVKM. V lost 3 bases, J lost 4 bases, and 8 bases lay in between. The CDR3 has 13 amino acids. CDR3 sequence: CASSFWRSDTQYF. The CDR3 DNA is TGTGCCAGCAGTTTCTGGCGGTCAGATACGCAGTATTTT. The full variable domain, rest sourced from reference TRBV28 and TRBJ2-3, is DVKVTQSSRYLVKRTGEKVFLECVQDMDHENMFWYRQDPGLGLRLIYFSYDVKMKEKGDIPEGYSVSREKKERFSLILESASTNQTSMYLCASSFWRSDTQYFGPGTRLTVL.

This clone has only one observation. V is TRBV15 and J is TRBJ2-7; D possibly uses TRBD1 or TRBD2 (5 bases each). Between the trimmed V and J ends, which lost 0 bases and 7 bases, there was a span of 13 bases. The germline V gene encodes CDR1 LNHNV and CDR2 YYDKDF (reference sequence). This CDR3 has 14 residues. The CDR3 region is CATSRDLGEREQYF. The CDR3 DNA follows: TGTGCCACCAGCAGAGATTTAGGGGAGAGGGAGCAGTACTTC. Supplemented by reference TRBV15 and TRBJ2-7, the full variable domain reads DAMVIQNPRYQVTQFGKPVTLSCSQTLNHNVMYWYQQKSSQAPKLLFHYYDKDFNNEADTPDNFQSRRPNTSFCFLDIRSPGLGDTAMYLCATSRDLGEREQYFGPGTRLTVT.

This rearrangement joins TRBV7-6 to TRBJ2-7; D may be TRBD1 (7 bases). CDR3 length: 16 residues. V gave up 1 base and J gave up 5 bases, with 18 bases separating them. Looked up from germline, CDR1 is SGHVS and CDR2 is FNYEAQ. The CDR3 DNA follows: TGTGCCAGCAGCTTAGGATATCAGGGGGGTTCCAACGAGCAGTACTTC. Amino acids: CASSLGYQGGSNEQYF.

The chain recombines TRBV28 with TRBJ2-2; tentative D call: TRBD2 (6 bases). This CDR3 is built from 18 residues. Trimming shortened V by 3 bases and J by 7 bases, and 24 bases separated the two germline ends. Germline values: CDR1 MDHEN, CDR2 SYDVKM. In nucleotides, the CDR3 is TGTGCCAGCAGTTTTTTTTCCCCCCCCGCTAGGAGGGGCGGGGAGCTGTTTTTT. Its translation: CASSFFSPPARRGGELFF. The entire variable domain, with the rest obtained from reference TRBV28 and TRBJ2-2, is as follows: DVKVTQSSRYLVKRTGEKVFLECVQDMDHENMFWYRQDPGLGLRLIYFSYDVKMKEKGDIPEGYSVSREKKERFSLILESASTNQTSMYLCASSFFSPPARRGGELFFGEGSRLTVL.

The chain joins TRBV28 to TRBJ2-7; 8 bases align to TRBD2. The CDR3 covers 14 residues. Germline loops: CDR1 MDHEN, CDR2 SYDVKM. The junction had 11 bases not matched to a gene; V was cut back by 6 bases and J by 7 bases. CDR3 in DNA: TGTGCCAGCAGGCCCACGGGAGGGGCCATTGAGCAGTACTTC. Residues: CASRPTGGAIEQYF.

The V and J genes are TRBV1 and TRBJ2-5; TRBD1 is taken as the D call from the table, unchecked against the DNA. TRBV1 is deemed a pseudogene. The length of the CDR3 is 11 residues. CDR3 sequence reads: CIRGFTETQYF. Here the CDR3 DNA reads TGCATTAGGGGGTTTACAGAGACCCAGTACTTC.

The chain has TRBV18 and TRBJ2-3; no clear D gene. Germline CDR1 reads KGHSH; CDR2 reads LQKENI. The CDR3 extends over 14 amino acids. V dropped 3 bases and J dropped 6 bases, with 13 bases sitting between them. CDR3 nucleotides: TGTGCCAGCTCACCCCCGGCCGAGCCGGATACGCAGTATTTT. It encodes CASSPPAEPDTQYF.

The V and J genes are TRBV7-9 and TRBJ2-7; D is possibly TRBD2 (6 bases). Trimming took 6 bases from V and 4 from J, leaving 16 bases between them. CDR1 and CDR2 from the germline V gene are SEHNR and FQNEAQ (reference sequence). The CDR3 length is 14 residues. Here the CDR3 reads CASSHSGPGYEQYF. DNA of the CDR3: TGTGCCAGCAGTCATAGCGGCCCAGGGTACGAGCAGTACTTC.

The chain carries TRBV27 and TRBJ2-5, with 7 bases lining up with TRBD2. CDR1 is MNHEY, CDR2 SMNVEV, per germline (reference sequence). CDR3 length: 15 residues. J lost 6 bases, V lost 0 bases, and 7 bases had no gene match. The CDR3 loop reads CASSLSRGSRQTQYF. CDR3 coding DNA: TGTGCCAGCAGTTTATCTCGCGGGAGTCGGCAGACCCAGTACTTC.

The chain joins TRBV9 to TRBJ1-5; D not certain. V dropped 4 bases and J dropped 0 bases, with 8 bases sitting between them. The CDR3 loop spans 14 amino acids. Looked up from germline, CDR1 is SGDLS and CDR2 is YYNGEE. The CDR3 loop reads CASSKTDSNQPQHF. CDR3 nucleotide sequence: TGTGCCAGCAGCAAAACAGATAGCAATCAGCCCCAGCATTTT. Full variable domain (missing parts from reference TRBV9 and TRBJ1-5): DSGVTQTPKHLITATGQRVTLRCSPRSGDLSVYWYQQSLDQGLQFLIQYYNGEERAKGNILERFSAQQFPDLHSELNLSSLELGDSALYFCASSKTDSNQPQHFGDGTRLSIL.

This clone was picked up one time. The CDR3 here is CASSLGGLAGNLAKNIQYF. The CDR3, as DNA: TGTGCCAGCAGCTTAGGCGGACTAGCGGGGAATTTAGCCAAAAACATTCAGTACTTC. This chain links TRBV7-2 with TRBJ2-4, with 12 bases aligning to TRBD2. This CDR3 comprises 19 residues. V shed 1 base and J 0 bases; nucleotides not matched to a gene: 7. Germline CDR1 and CDR2: SGHTA and FQGNSA. Based on the CDR3 plus reference TRBV7-2 and TRBJ2-4, the full variable domain is GAGVSQSPSNKVTEKGKDVELRCDPISGHTALYWYRQSLGQGLEFLIYFQGNSAPDKSGLPSDRFSAERTGGSVSTLTIQRTQQEDSAVYLCASSLGGLAGNLAKNIQYFGAGTRLSVL.

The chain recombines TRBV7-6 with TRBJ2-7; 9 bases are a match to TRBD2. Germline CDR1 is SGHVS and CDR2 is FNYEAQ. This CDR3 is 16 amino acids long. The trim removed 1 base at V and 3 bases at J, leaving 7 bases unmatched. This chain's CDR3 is CASSLGGGRANYEQYF. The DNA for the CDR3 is TGTGCCAGCAGCTTAGGGGGCGGGAGGGCCAACTACGAGCAGTACTTC.

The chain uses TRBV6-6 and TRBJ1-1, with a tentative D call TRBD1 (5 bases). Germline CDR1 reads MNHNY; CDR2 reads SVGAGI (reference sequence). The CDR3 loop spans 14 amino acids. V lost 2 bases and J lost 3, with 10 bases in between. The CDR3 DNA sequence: TGTGCCAGCAGTTACCCCGGGACCCACACTGAAGCTTTCTTT. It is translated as CASSYPGTHTEAFF.

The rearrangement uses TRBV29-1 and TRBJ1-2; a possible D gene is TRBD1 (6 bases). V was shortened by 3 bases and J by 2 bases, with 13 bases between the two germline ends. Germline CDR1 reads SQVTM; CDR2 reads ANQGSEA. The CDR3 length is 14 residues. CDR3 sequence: CSVDPGGRNYGYTF. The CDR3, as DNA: TGCAGCGTTGATCCTGGGGGCAGGAACTATGGCTACACCTTC.